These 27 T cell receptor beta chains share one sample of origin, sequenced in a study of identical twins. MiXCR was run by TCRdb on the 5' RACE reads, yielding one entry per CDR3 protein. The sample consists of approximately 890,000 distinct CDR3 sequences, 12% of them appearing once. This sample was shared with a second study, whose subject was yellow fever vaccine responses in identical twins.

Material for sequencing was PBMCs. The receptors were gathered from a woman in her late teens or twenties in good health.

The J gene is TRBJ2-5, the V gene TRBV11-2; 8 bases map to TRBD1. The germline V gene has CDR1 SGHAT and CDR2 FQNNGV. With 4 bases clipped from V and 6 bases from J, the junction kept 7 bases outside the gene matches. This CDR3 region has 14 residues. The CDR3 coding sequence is TGTGCCAGCAGCTCCCCCGGACAGGGTCAGACCCAGTACTTC. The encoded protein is CASSSPGQGQTQYF. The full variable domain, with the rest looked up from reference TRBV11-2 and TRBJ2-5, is EAGVAQSPRYKIIEKRQSVAFWCNPISGHATLYWYQQILGQGPKLLIQFQNNGVVDDSQLPKDRFSAERLKGVDSTLKIQPAKLEDSAVYLCASSSPGQGQTQYFGPGTRLLVL.

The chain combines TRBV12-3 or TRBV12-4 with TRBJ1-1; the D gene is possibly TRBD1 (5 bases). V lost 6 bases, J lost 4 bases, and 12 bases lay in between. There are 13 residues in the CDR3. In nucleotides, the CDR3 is TGTGCCAGCAGCCGGACATCCTCCACTGAAGCTTTCTTT. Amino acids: CASSRTSSTEAFF.

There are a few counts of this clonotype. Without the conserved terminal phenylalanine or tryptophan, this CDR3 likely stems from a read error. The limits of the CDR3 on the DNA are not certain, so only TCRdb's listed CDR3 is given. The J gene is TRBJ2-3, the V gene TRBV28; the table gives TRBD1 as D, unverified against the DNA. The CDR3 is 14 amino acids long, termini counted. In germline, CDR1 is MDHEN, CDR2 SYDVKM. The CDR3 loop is CASSLRGAGTQYFG.

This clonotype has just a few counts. CDR3 in amino acids: CSARATGRHYSNQPQHF. CDR3 DNA: TGCAGTGCTAGAGCTACAGGCCGCCACTATAGCAATCAGCCCCAGCATTTT. The rearrangement links TRBV20-1 to TRBJ1-5; TRBD1 is a possible D gene (5 bases). The CDR3 extends over 17 amino acids. The V gene's germline CDR1 is DFQATT and CDR2 SNEGSKA (reference sequence). V was shortened by 1 base and J by 0 bases, with 16 bases between the two germline ends.

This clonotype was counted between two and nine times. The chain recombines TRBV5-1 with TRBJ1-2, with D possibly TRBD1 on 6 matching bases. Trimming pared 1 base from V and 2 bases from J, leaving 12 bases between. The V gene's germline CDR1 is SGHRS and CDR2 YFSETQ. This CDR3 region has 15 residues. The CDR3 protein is CASSLQGGGNYGYTF. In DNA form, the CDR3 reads TGCGCCAGCAGCTTGCAAGGAGGGGGAAACTATGGCTACACCTTC.

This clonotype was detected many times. CDR3 in amino acids: CASSLTRLGNQPQHF. The CDR3 bases are TGTGCCAGCAGCCTTACCCGATTAGGCAATCAGCCCCAGCATTTT. The chain couples TRBV7-8 to TRBJ1-5; D gene ambiguous. Germline loops: CDR1 SGHVS, CDR2 FQNEAQ. The CDR3 spans 15 residues. Deletions cut 5 bases from V and 2 bases from J, with 13 bases between.

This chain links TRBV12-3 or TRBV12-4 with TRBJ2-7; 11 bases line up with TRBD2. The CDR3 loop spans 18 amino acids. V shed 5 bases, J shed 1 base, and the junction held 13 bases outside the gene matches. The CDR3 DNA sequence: TGTGCCAGCAGTGGGTCTAGCGGGAGGTTCCTTGGATCCTACGAGCAGTACTTC. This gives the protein CASSGSSGRFLGSYEQYF.

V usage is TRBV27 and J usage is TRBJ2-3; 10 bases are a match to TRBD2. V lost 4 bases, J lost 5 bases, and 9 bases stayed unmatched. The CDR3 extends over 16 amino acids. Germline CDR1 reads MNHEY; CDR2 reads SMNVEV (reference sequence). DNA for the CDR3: TGTGCCAGCAGTTATCTTATTAGCGGGGGGCTAGATACGCAGTATTTT. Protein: CASSYLISGGLDTQYF.

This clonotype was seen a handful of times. Written as DNA, the CDR3 is TGTGCCAGCAGTCCCCGGGGCCCCTCCTACGAGCAGTACTTC. As protein: CASSPRGPSYEQYF. The chain has TRBV12-3 or TRBV12-4 and TRBJ2-7; D may be TRBD1 or TRBD2 (5 bases each). This CDR3 has 14 amino acids. Trimming removed 5 bases at V and 0 bases at J, with 11 bases between.

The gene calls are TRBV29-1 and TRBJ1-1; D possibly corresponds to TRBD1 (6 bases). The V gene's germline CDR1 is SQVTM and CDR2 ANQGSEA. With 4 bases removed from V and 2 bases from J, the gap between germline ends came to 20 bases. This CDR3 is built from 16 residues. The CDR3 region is CSVGWQIRGGNTEAFF. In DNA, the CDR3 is TGCAGCGTTGGTTGGCAGATCAGGGGAGGTAACACTGAAGCTTTCTTT.

CDR3 loop: CASSPLVGVNTEAFF. As DNA, the CDR3 is TGTGCCAGCAGTCCTTTAGTGGGGGTGAACACTGAAGCTTTCTTT. The chain joins TRBV6-1 to TRBJ1-1, with D tentatively TRBD1 (5 bases). This CDR3 spans 15 amino acids. The germline V gene encodes CDR1 MNHNS and CDR2 SASEGT. The germline V and J ends were trimmed by 5 bases and 0 bases, with 13 bases remaining between them.

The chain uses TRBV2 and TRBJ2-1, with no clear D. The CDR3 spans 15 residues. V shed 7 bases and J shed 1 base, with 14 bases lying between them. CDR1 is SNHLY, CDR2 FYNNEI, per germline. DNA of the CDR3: TGTGCCAGCAAAGAGGAGAGTAATTCCTACAATGAGCAGTTCTTC. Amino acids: CASKEESNSYNEQFF.

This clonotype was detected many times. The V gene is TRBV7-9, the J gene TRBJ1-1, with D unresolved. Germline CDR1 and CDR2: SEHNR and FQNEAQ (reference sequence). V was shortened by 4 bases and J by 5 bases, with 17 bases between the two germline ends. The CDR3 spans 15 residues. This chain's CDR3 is CASSSPRRVETEAFF. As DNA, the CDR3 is TGTGCCAGCAGCTCACCCCGGAGGGTGGAGACTGAAGCTTTCTTT.

CDR3 bases: TGTGCCAGCAGCCCCACGGGGGACATAGGCAGGAATGAGCAGTTCTTC. It translates to CASSPTGDIGRNEQFF. The J gene is TRBJ2-1, the V gene TRBV7-3; either TRBD1 or TRBD2 may fit D (6 bases each). The CDR3 has 16 amino acids. The V end was cut by 5 bases, the J end by 7 bases, with 21 bases between. Germline V CDR1 and CDR2: SGHTA, FQGTGA.

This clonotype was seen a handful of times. The CDR3 reads CSATGRGYTF. The CDR3 region has the DNA TGCAGTGCTACGGGGAGGGGCTACACCTTC. The chain employs TRBV20-1 and TRBJ1-2, with no clear D. V lost 4 bases to trimming and J lost 8 bases, with 8 bases between them. The CDR3 has 10 amino acids. Germline assignment: CDR1 DFQATT and CDR2 SNEGSKA (reference sequence).

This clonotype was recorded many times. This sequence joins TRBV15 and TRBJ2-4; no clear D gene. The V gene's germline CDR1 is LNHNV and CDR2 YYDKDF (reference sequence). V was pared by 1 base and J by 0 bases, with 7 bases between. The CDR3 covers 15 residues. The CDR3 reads CATSRGRKAKNIQYF. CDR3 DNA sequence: TGTGCCACCAGCAGAGGGCGGAAAGCCAAAAACATTCAGTACTTC.

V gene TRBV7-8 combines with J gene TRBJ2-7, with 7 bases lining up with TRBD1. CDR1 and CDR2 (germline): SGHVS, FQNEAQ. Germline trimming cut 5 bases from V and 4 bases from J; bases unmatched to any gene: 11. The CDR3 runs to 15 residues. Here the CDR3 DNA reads TGTGCCAGCAGCCGGACAGGCAACCCCCCTTACGAGCAGTACTTC. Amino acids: CASSRTGNPPYEQYF.

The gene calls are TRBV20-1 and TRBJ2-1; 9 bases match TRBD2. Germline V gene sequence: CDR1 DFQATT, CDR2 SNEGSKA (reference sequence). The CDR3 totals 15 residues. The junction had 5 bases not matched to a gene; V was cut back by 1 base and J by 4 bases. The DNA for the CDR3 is TGCAGTGCTAGAGCTCCGGGACTAGCATACAATGAGCAGTTCTTC. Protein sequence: CSARAPGLAYNEQFF.

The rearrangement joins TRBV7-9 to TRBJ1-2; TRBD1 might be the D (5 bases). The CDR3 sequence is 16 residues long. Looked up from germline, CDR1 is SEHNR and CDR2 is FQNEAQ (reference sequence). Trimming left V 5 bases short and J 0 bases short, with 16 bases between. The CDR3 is CASSPWDLLTNYGYTF. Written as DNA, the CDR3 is TGTGCCAGCAGCCCCTGGGACCTTTTGACTAACTATGGCTACACCTTC.

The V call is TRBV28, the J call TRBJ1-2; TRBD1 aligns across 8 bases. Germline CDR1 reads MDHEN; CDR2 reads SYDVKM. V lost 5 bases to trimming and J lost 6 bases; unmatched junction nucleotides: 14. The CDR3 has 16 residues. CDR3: CASSPGGTVTGDGYTF. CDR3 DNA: TGTGCCAGCAGTCCCGGTGGGACCGTGACAGGGGATGGCTACACCTTC.

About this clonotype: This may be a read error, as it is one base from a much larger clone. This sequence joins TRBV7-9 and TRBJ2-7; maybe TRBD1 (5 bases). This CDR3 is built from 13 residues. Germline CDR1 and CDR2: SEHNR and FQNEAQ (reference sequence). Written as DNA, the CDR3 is TGTGTCAGCAGCTTAGACAGCTTCTACGAGCAGTACTTC. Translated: CVSSLDSFYEQYF.

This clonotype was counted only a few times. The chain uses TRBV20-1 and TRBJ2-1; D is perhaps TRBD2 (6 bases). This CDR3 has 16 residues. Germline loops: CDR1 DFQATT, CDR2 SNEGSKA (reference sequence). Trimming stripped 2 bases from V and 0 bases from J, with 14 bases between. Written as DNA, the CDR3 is TGCAGTGCTAGAAAAAGCGGGCTAAGCTCCTACAATGAGCAGTTCTTC. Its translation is CSARKSGLSSYNEQFF.

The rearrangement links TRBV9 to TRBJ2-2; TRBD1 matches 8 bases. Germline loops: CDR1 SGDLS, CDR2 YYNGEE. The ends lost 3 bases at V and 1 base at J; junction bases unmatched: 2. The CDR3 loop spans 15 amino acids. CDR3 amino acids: CASSADRENTGELFF. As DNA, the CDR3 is TGTGCCAGCAGCGCGGACAGGGAGAACACCGGGGAGCTGTTTTTT. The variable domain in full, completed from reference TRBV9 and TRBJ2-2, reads DSGVTQTPKHLITATGQRVTLRCSPRSGDLSVYWYQQSLDQGLQFLIQYYNGEERAKGNILERFSAQQFPDLHSELNLSSLELGDSALYFCASSADRENTGELFFGEGSRLTVL.

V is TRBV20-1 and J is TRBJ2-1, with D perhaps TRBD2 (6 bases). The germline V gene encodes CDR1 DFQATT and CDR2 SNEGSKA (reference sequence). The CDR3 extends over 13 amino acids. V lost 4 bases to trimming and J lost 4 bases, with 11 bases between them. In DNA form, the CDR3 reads TGCAGTGCTAACCTAGCGTCGTACAATGAGCAGTTCTTC. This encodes CSANLASYNEQFF.

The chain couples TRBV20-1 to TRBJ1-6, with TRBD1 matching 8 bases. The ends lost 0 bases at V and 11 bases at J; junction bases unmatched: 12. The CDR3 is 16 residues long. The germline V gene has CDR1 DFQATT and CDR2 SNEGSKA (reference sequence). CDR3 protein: CSARDLGQGLRAPLHF. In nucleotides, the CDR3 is TGCAGTGCTAGAGATCTAGGACAGGGTTTAAGGGCACCCCTCCACTTT.

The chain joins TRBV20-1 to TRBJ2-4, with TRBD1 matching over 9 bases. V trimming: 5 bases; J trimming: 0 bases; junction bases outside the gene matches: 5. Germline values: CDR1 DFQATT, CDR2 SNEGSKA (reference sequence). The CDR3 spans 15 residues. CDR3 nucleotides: TGCAGTGCTCGAGGACAGGGGTTAGCCAAAAACATTCAGTACTTC. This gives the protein CSARGQGLAKNIQYF.

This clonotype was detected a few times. CDR3 sequence (DNA): TGTGCCAGCAGCTTGAAAAATTGGTACCAAGAGACCCAGTACTTC. The encoded protein is CASSLKNWYQETQYF. The chain uses TRBV7-9 and TRBJ2-5; D remains ambiguous. The length of the CDR3 is 15 residues. Trimming cost V 3 bases and J 0 bases, with 11 bases left between them. Germline V gene sequence: CDR1 SEHNR, CDR2 FQNEAQ (reference sequence).